A selection of T cell receptor beta chains follows, all from one sample in a study of T cell repertoires in cytomegalovirus infection. Using its own MiXCR run on the reads, TCRdb lists one record per CDR3 protein. The table records roughly 240,000 distinct CDR3 sequences, approximately 7% of them present only once. The sample was PBMCs. The source is a human donor in good health (CMV status not recorded). Some clones in this sample may be carry-over from other donors' samples. Both conserved end residues are part of each CDR3. D genes are given only for firm matches. Only some rows state a clone size, as once, few, many or a class for expanded clones.

NA	TRBV19	few	TRBJ2-1	TGTGCCACGAGGAGGTCCGATTGGAATGAGCAGTTCTTC	CATRRSDWNEQFF
NA	TRBV7-9	many	TRBJ1-2	TGTGCCAGCAGCTTAGATACAGGCTACTTGGGGTATGGCTACACCTTC	CASSLDTGYLGYGYTF
NA	TRBV28	NA	TRBJ2-2	TGTGCCAGCAGCACAGGGTCCCTCGGGGAGCTGTTTTTT	CASSTGSLGELFF
NA	TRBV28	many	TRBJ2-7	TGTGCCAGCAGTCTTGCGCCGTATCACGAGCAGTACTTC	CASSLAPYHEQYF
NA	TRBV5-1	once	TRBJ2-3	TGCGCCAGCAGCTTTTCCGCCCCCACAGATACGCAGTATTTT	CASSFSAPTDTQYF
NA	TRBV29-1	many	TRBJ1-2	TGCAGCGTTCGGACAGCCCGACCATATGGCTACACCTTC	CSVRTARPYGYTF
NA	TRBV9	NA	TRBJ1-1	TGTGCCAGCAGCGTAGGGCACAGGGCGAACACTGAAGCTTTCTTT	CASSVGHRANTEAFF
NA	TRBV2	many	TRBJ2-5	TGTGCCAGCAGTGAGTGGTACCAAGAGACCCAGTACTTC	CASSEWYQETQYF
NA	TRBV20-1	few	TRBJ1-1	TGCAGTGCCCTCGTCGTTACCGGGACTGGGGCTTTCTTT	CSALVVTGTGAFF
NA	TRBV5-1	many	TRBJ1-1	TGCGCCAGCAGCTTGGCTGGGGTTGAGACTGAAGCTTTCTTT	CASSLAGVETEAFF
TRBD1	TRBV19	many	TRBJ2-2	TGTGCCAGTAGTTTGTTGACAGGGGTGAACACCGGGGAGCTGTTTTTT	CASSLLTGVNTGELFF
NA	TRBV29-1	many	TRBJ1-1	TGCAGCGTTGACCGCCAGGAAGGCACTGAAGCTTTCTTT	CSVDRQEGTEAFF
TRBD1	TRBV5-1	few	TRBJ2-7	TGCGCCAGCAGCTTGGGGCTGCAGGGGGCGAGCGAGCAGTACTTC	CASSLGLQGASEQYF
TRBD1	TRBV5-1	NA	TRBJ2-5	TGCGCCACCGGGTCAGGGGGTTCCTACCAAGAGACCCAGTACTTC	CATGSGGSYQETQYF
TRBD1	TRBV14	many	TRBJ2-7	TGTGCCAGCAGCCAGGAAAGATTGAGGACAGGGCCCTACGAGCAGTACTTC	CASSQERLRTGPYEQYF
TRBD1	TRBV20-1	NA	TRBJ1-2	TGCAGTGCTAGAGGGGGGACAGGGAGCTACACCTTC	CSARGGTGSYTF
NA	TRBV7-3	many	TRBJ2-5	TGTGCCAGCAGCTTAATGGGTTCTGCGACCCAGTACTTC	CASSLMGSATQYF
TRBD1	TRBV20-1	many	TRBJ1-1	TGCAGTGCTCTCTCTGACAGGGCGAAGGACACTGAAGCTTTCTTT	CSALSDRAKDTEAFF
NA	TRBV7-2	many	TRBJ1-5	TGTGCCAGCAGCCCAGTCCGGATGAGGTCCCAGCATTTT	CASSPVRMRSQHF
NA	TRBV9	NA	TRBJ1-5	TGTGCCAGCAGCGTTGAGGGGTATGTCAATCAGCCCCAGCATTTT	CASSVEGYVNQPQHF
NA	TRBV28	few	TRBJ1-1	TGTGCCAGCAGTTTAGGGCCGGGGCCTCGGCTCACTGAAGCTTTCTTT	CASSLGPGPRLTEAFF
NA	TRBV7-2	many	TRBJ1-1	TGTGCGGCACGGATGAACACTGAAGCTTTCTTT	CAARMNTEAFF
NA	TRBV20-1	many	TRBJ2-3	TGCAGTGCTAGAGATGCGGGGAAGGGTGGCACAGATACGCAGTATTTT	CSARDAGKGGTDTQYF
NA	TRBV6-2/TRBV6-3	NA	TRBJ2-1	TGTGCCAGCATGAAGGGGTACAATGAGCAGTTCTTC	CASMKGYNEQFF
NA	TRBV12-3/TRBV12-4	many	TRBJ2-1	TGTGCCAGCAGTCCCCAGGGGGGGAACTACAATGAGCAGTTCTTC	CASSPQGGNYNEQFF
TRBD1	TRBV7-8	many	TRBJ2-7	TGTGCCAGCAGTCTACCGGGACAGGGGTTCGACGAGCAGTACTTC	CASSLPGQGFDEQYF
TRBD2	TRBV7-2	many	TRBJ2-1	TGTGCCAGCAGCCTTATAGCGGGGGCCTCACCCTACAATGAGCAGTTCTTC	CASSLIAGASPYNEQFF
TRBD1	TRBV6-2/TRBV6-3	few	TRBJ2-2	TGTGCCAGCAGCAAACCAACCTGGACAGGGGTAGGAACCGGGGAGCTGTTTTTT	CASSKPTWTGVGTGELFF
TRBD1	TRBV28	many	TRBJ2-7	TGTGCCAGCAGTCGGACAGGGGCAACCTACGAGCAGTACTTC	CASSRTGATYEQYF
NA	TRBV2	many	TRBJ1-3	TGTGCCAGCAGTGATGGGACGCACTCTGGAAACACCATATATTTT	CASSDGTHSGNTIYF
NA	TRBV4-2	many	TRBJ2-3	TGTGCCAGCAGCCCAGACACCCCAGATACGCAGTATTTT	CASSPDTPDTQYF
NA	TRBV28	many	TRBJ2-3	TGTGCCAGCAGTTTAGGGGGGGCCCACACAGATACGCAGTATTTT	CASSLGGAHTDTQYF
TRBD2	TRBV4-1	NA	TRBJ2-2	TGCGCCAGCAGCCTATTGGGACTAGCGGGGGGCCGCACCGGGGAGCTGTTTTTT	CASSLLGLAGGRTGELFF
NA	TRBV7-9	many	TRBJ2-7	TGTGCCAGCAGCTTAGCGTCAGGGGCGCCCTACGAGCAGTACTTC	CASSLASGAPYEQYF
NA	TRBV7-9	many	TRBJ2-4	TGTGCCAGCAGCTCATACAGGAAAAACATTCAGTACTTC	CASSSYRKNIQYF
NA	TRBV7-2	many	TRBJ1-2	TGTGCCAGCAGCTCCCCAAATTGGGTCTATGGCTACACCTTC	CASSSPNWVYGYTF
TRBD1	TRBV12-3/TRBV12-4	many	TRBJ2-1	TGTGCCAGCAGACGACAGGGGCTGGGGTACAATGAGCAGTTCTTC	CASRRQGLGYNEQFF
TRBD2	TRBV6-2/TRBV6-3	many	TRBJ2-3	TGTGCCAGCAGTTACGACGGGGGGGCCGTCTTCGAGTATTTT	CASSYDGGAVFEYF
NA	TRBV9	many	TRBJ1-1	TGTGCCAGCAGCGTGACAGTAAACACTGAAGCTTTCTTT	CASSVTVNTEAFF
TRBD1	TRBV23-1	NA	TRBJ1-2	TGCGCCAGCAGTCAATCCTCAGGGACAGGCTATGGCTACACCTTC	CASSQSSGTGYGYTF
NA	TRBV7-2	many	TRBJ1-6	TGTGCCAGCAGCTTAGGCCCCTATAATTCACCCCTCCACTTT	CASSLGPYNSPLHF
TRBD1	TRBV28	many	TRBJ1-2	TGTGCCAGCAGCCCCCGGGACAGGGCAACCTCAAACTATGGCTACACCTTC	CASSPRDRATSNYGYTF
NA	TRBV6-6	many	TRBJ2-7	TGTGCCAGCAGTTACGCCCAGGGCGCCTACGAGCAGTACTTC	CASSYAQGAYEQYF
NA	TRBV7-9	many	TRBJ1-1	TGTGCCAGCAGCTTAGAGGGACGGAGGGGGGATGAAGCTTTCTTT	CASSLEGRRGDEAFF
NA	TRBV7-2	many	TRBJ2-7	TGTGCCAGCAGCTTAGCCATATCGGGGGCCGTTGTTGGGCAGTACTTC	CASSLAISGAVVGQYF
NA	TRBV7-2	many	TRBJ2-2	TGTGCCAGCAGGAATTTTGGGTGGCAGACGAACACCGGGGAGCTGTTTTTT	CASRNFGWQTNTGELFF
NA	TRBV19	many	TRBJ2-1	TGTGCCAGTAGTATGTTGTTCACGCAGGGGTACAATGAGCAGTTCTTC	CASSMLFTQGYNEQFF
NA	TRBV28	many	TRBJ1-5	TGTGCCAGCAGCTCCTGGAGAAAATCGCGGGGGCAGCCCCAGCATTTT	CASSSWRKSRGQPQHF
TRBD1	TRBV11-2	many	TRBJ2-7	TGTGCCAGCAGCTTAACGCAGGGGGAAACCTACGAGCAGTACTTC	CASSLTQGETYEQYF
NA	TRBV2	many	TRBJ2-7	TGTGCCAGCAGTGAAGGACAGTTCTACGAGCAGTACTTC	CASSEGQFYEQYF
NA	TRBV20-1	NA	TRBJ1-5	TGCAGTGCCGAACCAGGGAGGTTGGCGAATAGCAATCAGCCCCAGCATTTT	CSAEPGRLANSNQPQHF